These 31 T cell receptor beta chains were sequenced from one sample in a study of shared clonotypes between healthy human individuals. CD45RO-negative cells were positively selected for CCR7, leaving out terminally differentiated effector memory CD45RA+ cells. Here immunoSEQ multiplex PCR was the method, and the copy in TCRdb shows in-frame clones only, minus some. The sample shows just over 2,000,000 clones, about 95% of them seen only once. The sequenced sample was naive CD8+ T cells sorted from blood. The receptors derive from a man between 18 and 35 years old in good health.

Written as DNA, the CDR3 is TGCGCCAGCAGCCTCCGGGACGGGGGCTACGAGCAGTACTTC. It translates to CASSLRDGGYEQYF. V is TRBV4-1 and J is TRBJ2-7; D possibly corresponds to TRBD2 (6 bases). CDR3 length: 14 amino acids. CDR1 and CDR2 from the germline V gene are MGHRA and YSYEKL. Deletions cut 4 bases from V and 3 bases from J, with 13 bases between.

This chain links TRBV5-8 with TRBJ2-3; D possibly corresponds to TRBD1 (5 bases). There are 15 residues in the CDR3. V was clipped by 3 bases and J by 0 bases, with 11 bases between them. Germline V gene sequence: CDR1 SGHTS, CDR2 YDEGEE. The CDR3 region is CASSSIQGSTDTQYF. The CDR3 region has the DNA TGTGCCAGCAGCTCCATTCAGGGAAGCACAGATACGCAGTATTTT.

V usage is TRBV6-5 and J usage is TRBJ2-7; D may be TRBD2 (5 bases). Germline values: CDR1 MNHEY, CDR2 SVGAGI. V shed 8 bases and J shed 0 bases, with 11 bases lying between them. CDR3 size: 13 residues. The CDR3 sequence is CASGEGYSYEQYF. The CDR3 nucleotides are TGTGCCAGCGGAGAGGGCTACTCCTACGAGCAGTACTTC.

This clone was counted once. This CDR3 is CATSRVYSEQETQYF. CDR3 DNA sequence: TGTGCCACCAGCAGAGTGTATAGCGAACAAGAGACCCAGTACTTC. The V and J genes are TRBV15 and TRBJ2-5; D might be TRBD2 (5 bases). The ends were cut back, 1 base at V and 2 bases at J, with 11 bases in the middle. Germline V gene lookup returns CDR1 LNHNV and CDR2 YYDKDF (reference sequence). The CDR3 has 15 amino acids.

The genes are TRBV6-6 and TRBJ2-2; 8 nucleotides align to TRBD1. Germline V gene sequence: CDR1 MNHNY, CDR2 SVGAGI (reference sequence). The CDR3 contains 15 residues. Trimming took 4 bases from V and 7 from J; bases not matched to a gene: 8. The CDR3 nucleotides are TGTGCCAGCAGTTTAACAGGGGGGTACGACGGGGAGCTGTTTTTT. Translated: CASSLTGGYDGELFF.

The rearrangement uses TRBV11-2 and TRBJ2-7; possible D gene TRBD2, 5 bases. Germline V lookup: CDR1 SGHAT, CDR2 FQNNGV. V dropped 4 bases and J dropped 1 base, with 11 bases sitting between them. The CDR3 spans 14 residues. The CDR3 protein is CASSSGKLSYEQYF. In DNA, the CDR3 is TGTGCCAGCAGCTCCGGGAAACTTTCCTACGAGCAGTACTTC.

This chain joins TRBV27 and TRBJ2-4, with D maybe TRBD2 (6 bases). Looked up from germline, CDR1 is MNHEY and CDR2 is SMNVEV (reference sequence). V dropped 3 bases and J dropped 1 base, with 13 bases sitting between them. The CDR3 contains 16 residues. CDR3 loop: CASSLEGPRAKNIQYF. The CDR3 DNA sequence: TGTGCCAGCAGTTTGGAGGGACCTCGCGCCAAAAACATTCAGTACTTC.

The table lists this clone with a count of one. This sequence joins TRBV7-8 and TRBJ2-5, with D possibly being TRBD2 (6 bases). The J call may be incorrect, as the DNA end agrees better with TRBJ2-7. CDR3 length equals 14 residues. CDR1 SGHVS and CDR2 FQNEAQ come from the germline V gene. The CDR3 DNA reads as TGTGCCAGCAGCTTAGACGGGGGAGTCAACGAGCAGTACTTC. Its translation is CASSLDGGVNEQYF.

This clone was detected only a few times. J is TRBJ2-3 and V is TRBV7-4; D is unresolved. Trimming shortened V by 1 base and J by 3 bases, and 11 bases separated the two germline ends. CDR3 length: 15 residues. Germline lookup yields CDR1 SGHVT and CDR2 SQSDAQ. DNA for the CDR3: TGTGCCAGCAGCTTAGGACAACTGAGTACAGATACGCAGTATTTT. This sequence encodes CASSLGQLSTDTQYF.

As concerns this clone: Other DNA sequences in this specimen translate into the identical CDR3. This chain links TRBV29-1 with TRBJ2-7; 8 positions match TRBD2. CDR1 and CDR2 from the germline V gene are SQVTM and ANQGSEA. Trimming at V came to 6 bases and at J to 0 bases, leaving 4 bases not matched to a gene. CDR3 size: 13 residues. The CDR3 protein is CSVTGGDSYEQYF. The CDR3, as DNA: TGCAGCGTGACGGGGGGGGACTCCTACGAGCAGTACTTC.

V usage is TRBV6-1 and J usage is TRBJ2-7; 8 bases agree with TRBD2. The CDR3 is made up of 15 amino acids. V was clipped by 4 bases and J by 0 bases; unmatched bases: 5. CDR1 MNHNS and CDR2 SASEGT come from the germline V gene. CDR3 region: CASSAPGGSSYEQYF. The DNA of the CDR3 is TGTGCCAGCAGTGCCCCGGGAGGGAGCTCCTACGAGCAGTACTTC.

The rearrangement uses TRBV5-1 and TRBJ2-3, with D possibly TRBD2 on 6 matching bases. V shed 0 bases and J shed 4 bases, with 15 bases lying between them. Germline V CDR1 and CDR2: SGHRS, YFSETQ. CDR3 length equals 16 residues. CDR3 sequence: CASSLVSGGGPDTQYF. The CDR3 DNA reads as TGCGCCAGCAGCTTGGTGTCAGGCGGAGGGCCAGATACGCAGTATTTT.

This chain uses TRBV4-3 with TRBJ2-5, with D maybe TRBD2 (6 bases). Looked up from germline, CDR1 is LGHNA and CDR2 is YSLEER. Trimming took 1 base from V and 1 from J, leaving 10 bases between them. The CDR3 loop spans 15 amino acids. The CDR3 coding sequence is TGCGCCAGCAGCCAAGGTCCGGGACTCCAAGAGACCCAGTACTTC. Its protein is CASSQGPGLQETQYF.

Worth noting for this clone: The sample holds other DNA sequences that translate to the same CDR3. This chain joins TRBV4-1 and TRBJ2-7, with 11 bases that match TRBD1. The germline CDR1 and CDR2 sequences are MGHRA and YSYEKL. This CDR3 region has 15 residues. V lost 2 bases and J lost 4; bases outside the gene matches: 4. CDR3 nucleotides: TGCGCCAGCAGCCAAACCGGGACAGGGGGATACGAGCAGTACTTC. Amino acids: CASSQTGTGGYEQYF.

The V and J genes are TRBV4-3 and TRBJ2-7; D is possibly TRBD1 (6 bases). This CDR3 has 13 amino acids. The V and J ends lost 1 base and 5 bases respectively, with 9 bases between them. CDR1 LGHNA and CDR2 YSLEER come from the germline V gene. CDR3 protein: CASSQGDMNEQYF. The DNA of the CDR3 is TGCGCCAGCAGCCAAGGGGACATGAACGAGCAGTACTTC.

V is TRBV11-2 and J is TRBJ1-2, with D possibly being TRBD1 (5 bases). This CDR3 spans 16 amino acids. V was pared by 5 bases and J by 2 bases, with 18 bases between. CDR1 and CDR2 from the germline V gene are SGHAT and FQNNGV. The CDR3 reads CASSHSPGLQNYGYTF. The CDR3 nucleotides read TGTGCCAGCAGCCACTCGCCGGGACTCCAAAACTATGGCTACACCTTC.

The chain recombines TRBV7-9 with TRBJ1-1; D gene ambiguous. With 8 bases removed from V and 4 bases from J, the gap between germline ends came to 8 bases. Germline CDR1 reads SEHNR; CDR2 reads FQNEAQ (reference sequence). CDR3 size: 11 residues. CDR3 region: CASYYGTEAFF. DNA of the CDR3: TGTGCCAGCTACTATGGCACTGAAGCTTTCTTT.

The chain employs TRBV13 and TRBJ2-7, with 10 bases identical to TRBD1. Germline values: CDR1 PRHDT, CDR2 FYEKMQ (reference sequence). The CDR3 sequence is 16 residues long. The ends lost 5 bases at V and 2 bases at J; junction bases unmatched: 9. The CDR3 is CASSTRGGQGAYEQYF. The CDR3 DNA reads TGTGCCAGCAGCACCAGGGGAGGACAGGGGGCCTACGAGCAGTACTTC. Drawing the rest from reference TRBV13 and TRBJ2-7, the complete variable domain is AAGVIQSPRHLIKEKRETATLKCYPIPRHDTVYWYQQGPGQDPQFLISFYEKMQSDKGSIPDRFSAQQFSDYHSELNMSSLELGDSALYFCASSTRGGQGAYEQYFGPGTRLTVT.

The V call is TRBV4-1, the J call TRBJ2-7; TRBD2 matches at 7 bases. CDR1 and CDR2 from the germline V gene are MGHRA and YSYEKL. V was clipped by 0 bases and J by 3 bases; unmatched bases: 5. The CDR3 length is 15 residues. As DNA, the CDR3 is TGCGCCAGCAGCCAAGAACTAGCGAGTCACTACGAGCAGTACTTC. The encoded protein is CASSQELASHYEQYF.

With regard to this clone: Other DNA sequences in the same sample also yield this CDR3. The chain carries TRBV27 and TRBJ2-5; a weak D match, TRBD1 (5 bases). Trimming cost V 5 bases and J 2 bases, with 12 bases left between them. This CDR3 is built from 14 residues. In germline, CDR1 is MNHEY, CDR2 SMNVEV (reference sequence). CDR3 coding DNA: TGTGCCAGCAGTCTCTGGGGCGGTCAAGAGACCCAGTACTTC. Protein: CASSLWGGQETQYF.

This chain links TRBV7-9 with TRBJ2-5, with D possibly TRBD1 on 5 matching bases. With 8 bases removed from V and 2 bases from J, the gap between germline ends came to 15 bases. The V gene's germline CDR1 is SEHNR and CDR2 FQNEAQ (reference sequence). This CDR3 spans 14 amino acids. CDR3: CASGAPSGQETQYF. The CDR3 coding sequence is TGTGCCAGCGGGGCCCCCAGTGGACAAGAGACCCAGTACTTC.

The chain combines TRBV7-9 with TRBJ2-3; TRBD1 is a possible D gene (6 bases). V was pared by 3 bases and J by 3 bases, with 13 bases between. Germline V gives CDR1 SEHNR, CDR2 FQNEAQ (reference sequence). CDR3 length equals 15 residues. This chain's CDR3 is CASSFLGAWTDTQYF. The CDR3, as DNA: TGTGCCAGCAGCTTTCTGGGGGCTTGGACAGATACGCAGTATTTT.

The chain links TRBV11-3 to TRBJ2-5; 15 bases match TRBD2. Per the germline V gene, CDR1 is SGHNT and CDR2 is YENEEA. The CDR3 spans 19 residues. V lost 1 base to trimming and J lost 2 bases; unmatched junction nucleotides: 8. CDR3 coding DNA: TGTGCCAGCAGCTTAGGGACTAGCGGGAGGGAGGGCCTTCAAGAGACCCAGTACTTC. Its protein product is CASSLGTSGREGLQETQYF.

The chain joins TRBV19 to TRBJ2-7; 10 nucleotides match TRBD2. CDR3 length equals 14 residues. The junction had 3 bases not matched to a gene; V was cut back by 5 bases and J by 2 bases. CDR1 and CDR2 from the germline V gene are LNHDA and SQIVND (reference sequence). This CDR3 is CASSPTSGPYEQYF. As DNA, the CDR3 is TGTGCCAGTAGTCCGACTAGCGGGCCCTACGAGCAGTACTTC.

This chain uses TRBV29-1 with TRBJ1-1, with unresolved D. Germline V gene lookup returns CDR1 SQVTM and CDR2 ANQGSEA. The CDR3 has 13 residues. V dropped 3 bases and J dropped 1 base, with 9 bases sitting between them. The CDR3 region has the DNA TGCAGCGTTGATCTTAGTCAGAACACTGAAGCTTTCTTT. Encoded protein: CSVDLSQNTEAFF.

The chain joins TRBV19 to TRBJ2-2; D is perhaps TRBD2 (5 bases). The CDR3 loop spans 17 amino acids. In germline, CDR1 is LNHDA, CDR2 SQIVND (reference sequence). V was shortened by 7 bases and J by 1 base, with 19 bases between the two germline ends. CDR3 protein: CASTLAQTMGNTGELFF. The DNA for the CDR3 is TGTGCCAGTACCCTCGCCCAGACTATGGGGAACACCGGGGAGCTGTTTTTT.

This chain uses TRBV6-5 with TRBJ2-1; 12 bases align to TRBD2. Germline trimming cut 3 bases from V and 9 bases from J; bases unmatched to any gene: 9. Per the germline V gene, CDR1 is MNHEY and CDR2 is SVGAGI. This CDR3 comprises 16 residues. CDR3 sequence (DNA): TGTGCCAGCAGTTATGGGACTAGCGGGCCGGTAGGTGAGCAGTTCTTC. Protein: CASSYGTSGPVGEQFF.

The V gene is TRBV2, the J gene TRBJ1-5; D remains unclear. Germline CDR1 and CDR2: SNHLY and FYNNEI. Trimming removed 4 bases at V and 2 bases at J, with 12 bases between. The CDR3 covers 15 residues. The CDR3 reads CASSGPGYGNQPQHF. As DNA, the CDR3 is TGTGCCAGCAGTGGGCCTGGGTATGGCAATCAGCCCCAGCATTTT.

The rearrangement uses TRBV7-2 and TRBJ1-6; TRBD1 is a possible D gene (5 bases). V was cut by 3 bases and J by 12 bases, with 9 bases left in between. Germline loops: CDR1 SGHTA, CDR2 FQGNSA. This CDR3 is 12 amino acids long. The CDR3 DNA is TGTGCCAGCAGCTTCGGACACCAACCCCTCCACTTT. Translating it yields CASSFGHQPLHF.

This chain uses TRBV5-5 with TRBJ1-2; 9 nucleotides align to TRBD1. This CDR3 region has 15 residues. The junction had 9 bases not matched to a gene; V was cut back by 4 bases and J by 5 bases. Germline CDR1 SGHKS, CDR2 YYEKEE (reference sequence). CDR3 residues: CASSHGQGTWYGYTF. CDR3 DNA sequence: TGTGCCAGCAGCCACGGACAGGGGACTTGGTATGGCTACACCTTC.

In this sample, this clone turned up a few times. The chain uses TRBV29-1 and TRBJ1-1, with TRBD1 as a possible D gene (6 bases). Per germline, CDR1 SQVTM and CDR2 ANQGSEA. This CDR3 contains 12 residues. V lost 7 bases and J 2 bases, leaving 11 bases between the germline ends. The CDR3: CSAQQGNTEAFF. Here the CDR3 DNA reads TGCAGCGCCCAACAGGGTAACACTGAAGCTTTCTTT.